Listed here are 2 T cell receptor beta chains from one sample, sequenced in a study of Graves' ophthalmopathy and Graves' hyperthyroidism. RNA transcripts were the source from which TCR beta CDR3 regions were amplified. An initial RT-PCR round employing HTBI primers preceded a second-round multiplex PCR. TCRdb re-called the multiplex PCR reads through MiXCR, storing one row per CDR3 protein. Of 260,000 or so distinct CDR3 sequences listed, 45% are singletons. Sequenced input: peripheral blood. These receptors originate from an adult man with Graves' ophthalmopathy.

The table lists this clonotype with many counts. The CDR3 nucleotides are TGCAGCGTTGAACGGGGAGGCGGCTACACCTTC. Its protein product is CSVERGGGYTF. J is TRBJ1-2 and V is TRBV29-1; D is unclear. The germline V gene encodes CDR1 SQVTM and CDR2 ANQGSEA. There are 11 residues in the CDR3. The ends were cut back, 2 bases at V and 8 bases at J, with 9 bases in the middle.

With regard to this clonotype: The junction departs from germline at one end; a sequencing error may be responsible. This sequence joins TRBV10-3 and TRBJ2-7, with 7 bases aligning to TRBD1. Per germline, CDR1 ENHRY and CDR2 SYGVKD. The CDR3 runs 15 residues. The CDR3 region has the DNA TGTGCCAGCAGTGCCCTCCGGGACAGCACCTACGAGCAGTACTTC. Its translation: CASSALRDSTYEQYF.